These T cell receptor beta chains were read from a single sample in a study of cytomegalovirus exposure and HLA in healthy donors. Profiling relied on immunoSEQ multiplex PCR, and the TCRdb table lists in-frame clones only, not all of them. This table holds 150,000 or so clones, about 80% found once. Material: PBMCs. These receptors came from a woman aged 45 to 65 in good health and CMV-seropositive. Each CDR3 is given with its conserved first and last residue. Fields, in order: D gene, V gene, clone size, J gene, CDR3 length, CDR3 protein, CDR3 DNA. D genes are given only for firm matches. Expanded clones are given a class, and other clones once, few, many or no size at all.

TRBD1	TRBV7-3	few	TRBJ1-2	14	CASSPTGTFNGYTF	TGTGCCAGCAGCCCGACAGGGACTTTCAACGGCTACACCTTC
.	TRBV7-3	.	TRBJ2-2	14	CASSSGQTTGELFF	TGTGCCAGCAGCTCGGGACAAACGACCGGGGAGCTGTTTTTT
TRBD1	TRBV19	.	TRBJ1-2	13	CASSGQGARGYTF	TGTGCCAGTAGTGGACAGGGGGCGCGCGGCTACACCTTC
TRBD1	TRBV6-1	.	TRBJ2-7	15	CASMGDRSSSYEQYF	TGTGCCAGCATGGGGGACAGGTCGAGCTCCTACGAGCAGTACTTC
TRBD1	TRBV7-7	.	TRBJ2-2	16	CASSPTAQGASGELFF	TGTGCTAGCAGTCCCACGGCCCAGGGGGCGAGCGGGGAGCTGTTTTTT
TRBD1	TRBV6-1	.	TRBJ2-1	14	CASSLRDRVDEQFF	TGTGCCTCCAGTCTCCGGGACAGGGTCGATGAGCAGTTCTTC
.	TRBV5-1	.	TRBJ2-2	13	CASSLFRTGELFF	TGCGCCAGCAGCTTGTTCAGAACCGGGGAGCTGTTTTTT
.	TRBV18	.	TRBJ2-3	14	CASSSGGGTDTQYF	TGTGCCAGCTCAAGCGGAGGGGGCACAGATACGCAGTATTTT
.	TRBV18	.	TRBJ2-6	14	CASSANSGANVLTF	TGTGCCAGCTCAGCGAACTCTGGGGCCAACGTCCTGACTTTC
.	TRBV28	.	TRBJ2-7	12	CASSSTKYEQYF	TGTGCCAGCAGTTCGACTAAATACGAGCAGTACTTC
TRBD1	TRBV6-1	few	TRBJ2-7	15	CASRGQDKSSYEQYF	TGTGCCAGCAGGGGACAGGACAAAAGCTCCTACGAGCAGTACTTC
TRBD1	TRBV27	.	TRBJ1-4	14	CASSRSRGYEKLFF	TGTGCCAGCAGTCGTTCCAGGGGGTATGAAAAACTGTTTTTT
.	TRBV4-1	.	TRBJ1-1	16	CASSPTSGQGWTEAFF	TGCGCCAGCAGCCCCACCAGCGGGCAGGGATGGACTGAAGCTTTCTTT
.	TRBV18	.	TRBJ1-1	13	CASSDIGQLKAFF	TGTGCCAGCTCGGACATCGGACAGCTCAAAGCTTTCTTT
.	TRBV2	.	TRBJ2-5	14	CASSVLTARETQYF	TGTGCCAGCAGTGTACTGACAGCCCGGGAGACCCAGTACTTC
.	TRBV7-9	.	TRBJ1-5	12	CASSLSNQPQHF	TGTGCCAGCAGCTTGAGTAATCAGCCCCAGCATTTT
.	TRBV19	.	TRBJ2-6	16	CASSIWGSPGANVLTF	TGTGCCAGTAGTATATGGGGCTCACCTGGGGCCAACGTCCTGACTTTC
.	TRBV7-8	.	TRBJ1-4	16	CASSLGGGVANEKLFF	TGTGCCAGCAGCTTAGGTGGGGGGGTAGCTAATGAAAAACTGTTTTTT
TRBD2	TRBV5-6	.	TRBJ2-7	15	CASSLRSSGSYEQYF	TGTGCCAGCAGCTTGAGGTCTAGCGGGAGCTACGAGCAGTACTTC
.	TRBV2	.	TRBJ2-3	15	CASSERDTRTDTQYF	TGTGCCAGCAGTGAAAGGGACACCCGCACAGATACGCAGTATTTT
TRBD1	TRBV6-5	.	TRBJ1-3	14	CASRRQGDGNTIYF	TGTGCCAGCAGAAGACAGGGTGACGGAAACACCATATATTTT
TRBD1	TRBV28	.	TRBJ2-3	15	CASSEGQGRTDTQYF	TGTGCCAGCAGCGAGGGACAGGGTCGGACAGATACGCAGTATTTT
.	TRBV15	.	TRBJ2-5	15	CATSRDNKGGETQYF	TGTGCCACCAGCAGAGATAATAAGGGAGGCGAGACCCAGTACTTC